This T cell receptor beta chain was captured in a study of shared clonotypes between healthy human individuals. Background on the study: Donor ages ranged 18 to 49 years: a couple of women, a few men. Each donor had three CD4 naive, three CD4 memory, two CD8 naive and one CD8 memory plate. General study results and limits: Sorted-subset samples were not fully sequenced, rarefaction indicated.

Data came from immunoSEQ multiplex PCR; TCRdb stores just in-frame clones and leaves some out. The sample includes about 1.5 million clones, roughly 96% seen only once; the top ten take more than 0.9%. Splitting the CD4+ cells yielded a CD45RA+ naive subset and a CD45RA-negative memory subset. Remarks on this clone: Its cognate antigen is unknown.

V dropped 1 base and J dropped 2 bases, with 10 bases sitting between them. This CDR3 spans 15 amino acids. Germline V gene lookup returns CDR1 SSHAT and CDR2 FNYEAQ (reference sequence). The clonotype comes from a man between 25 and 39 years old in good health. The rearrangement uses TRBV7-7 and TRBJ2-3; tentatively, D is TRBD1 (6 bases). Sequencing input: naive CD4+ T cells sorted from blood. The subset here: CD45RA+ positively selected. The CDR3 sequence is CASSLGGGPTDTQYF. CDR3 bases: TGTGCCAGCAGCTTAGGAGGGGGACCCACAGATACGCAGTATTTT.